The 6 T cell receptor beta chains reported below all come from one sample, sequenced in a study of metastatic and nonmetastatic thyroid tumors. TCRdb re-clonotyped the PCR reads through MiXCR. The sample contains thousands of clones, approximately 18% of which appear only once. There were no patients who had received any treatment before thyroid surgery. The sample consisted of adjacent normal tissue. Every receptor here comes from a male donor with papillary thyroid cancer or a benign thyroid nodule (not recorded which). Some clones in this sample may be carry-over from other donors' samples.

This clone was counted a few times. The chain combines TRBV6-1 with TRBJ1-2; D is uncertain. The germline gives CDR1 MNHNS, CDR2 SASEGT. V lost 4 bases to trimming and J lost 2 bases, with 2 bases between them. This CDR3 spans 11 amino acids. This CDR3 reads CASSVNYGYTF. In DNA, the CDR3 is TGTGCCAGCAGTGTGAACTATGGCTACACCTTC.

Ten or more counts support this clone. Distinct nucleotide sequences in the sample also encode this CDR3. The CDR3 is CASSGGTGMYEQYF. As DNA, the CDR3 is TGTGCCAGCAGTGGAGGGACAGGGATGTACGAGCAGTACTTC. This chain connects TRBV28 to TRBJ2-7, with 9 bases fitting TRBD1. Germline V gene lookup returns CDR1 MDHEN and CDR2 SYDVKM. After removal of 5 bases from V and 4 bases from J, the junction contained 6 bases not matched to a gene. The CDR3 is 14 amino acids.

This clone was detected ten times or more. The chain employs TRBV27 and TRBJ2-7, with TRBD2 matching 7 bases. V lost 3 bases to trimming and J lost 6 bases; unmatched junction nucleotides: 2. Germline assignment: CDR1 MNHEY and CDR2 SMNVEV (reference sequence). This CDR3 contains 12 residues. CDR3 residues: CASSFSGGEQYF. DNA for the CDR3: TGTGCCAGCAGTTTTTCGGGGGGCGAGCAGTACTTC.

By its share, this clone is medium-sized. CDR3 amino acids: CAWSVAGGSEQFF. In DNA, the CDR3 is TGTGCCTGGAGCGTAGCGGGGGGGTCTGAGCAGTTCTTC. V is TRBV30 and J is TRBJ2-1; TRBD2 matches 11 bases. V lost 3 bases to trimming and J lost 9 bases; unmatched junction nucleotides: 4. Germline CDR1 and CDR2: GTSNPN and SVGIG (reference sequence). This CDR3 comprises 13 residues.

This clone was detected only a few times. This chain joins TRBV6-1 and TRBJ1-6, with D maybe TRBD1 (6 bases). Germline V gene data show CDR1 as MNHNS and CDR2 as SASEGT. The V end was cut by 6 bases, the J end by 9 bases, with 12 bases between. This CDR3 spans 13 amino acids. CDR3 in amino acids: CASSLGGVSPLHF. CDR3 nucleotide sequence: TGTGCCAGCAGCCTCGGGGGCGTTTCACCCCTCCACTTT.

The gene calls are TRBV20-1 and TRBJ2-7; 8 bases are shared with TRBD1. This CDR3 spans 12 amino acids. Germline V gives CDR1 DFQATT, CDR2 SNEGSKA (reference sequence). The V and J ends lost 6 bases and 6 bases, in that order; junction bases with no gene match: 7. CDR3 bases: TGCAGTGCCCCGGGACAGGCTACCGAGCAGTACTTC. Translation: CSAPGQATEQYF.